This T cell receptor beta chain was documented in a study of T-cell reconstitution after alpha-beta-depleted transplantation in children. Construction of the TCRbeta library involved unique molecular identifiers. MiXCR, applied by TCRdb to the PCR reads, yields one record per CDR3 protein. This sample carries around 500,000 distinct CDR3 sequences, around 13% of them seen once, and the ten largest clones take about 5.4%. The germline V and J ends were trimmed by 0 bases and 0 bases, with 9 bases remaining between them. Looked up from germline, CDR1 is LGHNA and CDR2 is YSLEER. This CDR3 has 16 residues. This clonotype has a handful of counts.

This sequence joins TRBV4-3 and TRBJ2-1; the D is unclear. The sample was PBMCs from the stem cell graft donor, taken from the stem cell graft. This receptor was obtained from a human donor who donated a stem cell graft to a child with combined immunodeficiency. In nucleotides, the CDR3 is TGCGCCAGCAGCCAAGATCTTCCCGACTCCTACAATGAGCAGTTCTTC. Translated, it gives CASSQDLPDSYNEQFF.